This T cell receptor beta chain stems from a study of cytomegalovirus exposure and HLA in healthy donors. Findings and limits, study-wide: Most observed TCR sequences were rare, whereas some public TCRs were detected in many donors.

This CDR3 has 19 amino acids. V lost 0 bases to trimming and J lost 4 bases, with 22 bases between them. CDR1 is MDHEN, CDR2 SYDVKM, per germline. With 60 Vbeta and 13 Jbeta primers, the PCR was carried out. Measured with immunoSEQ multiplex PCR; TCRdb has only the in-frame clones, and not every one. The data hold about 160,000 clones, with around 77% observed a single time. With respect to this clone: Its target is not known.

The sequenced sample was PBMCs. The receptor was derived from a man aged 40-55 years in good health and CMV-seronegative. The rearrangement joins TRBV28 to TRBJ2-1, with a weak D call TRBD2 (6 bases). CDR3 DNA: TGTGCCAGCAGTTTATGGATCGGACTTCCCGGGAGAGGTTACAATGAGCAGTTCTTC. This gives the protein CASSLWIGLPGRGYNEQFF.